Listed below are T cell receptor beta chains from one sample, sequenced in a study of resident and recirculating memory T cells in vitiligo. Sequencing was performed with immunoSEQ multiplex PCR; in TCRdb, only in-frame clones are kept and a portion is missing. The data show 70,000 to 75,000 clones, with about 89% seen just once and about 4.9% held by the top ten. The sample comprised blood. These receptor sequences come from a male donor with vitiligo. The CDR3 runs from the conserved cysteine through the conserved F or W. The D gene is left open where the match is weak.

D gene: .
J gene: TRBJ1-1
V gene: TRBV30
CDR3 protein: CAWSVGENTEAFF
CDR3 DNA: TGTGCCTGGAGTGTAGGGGAGAACACTGAAGCTTTCTTT

D gene: .
J gene: TRBJ1-2
V gene: TRBV28
CDR3 protein: CASSLEINYGYTF
CDR3 DNA: TGTGCCAGCAGTTTGGAGATTAACTATGGCTACACCTTC

D gene: .
J gene: TRBJ1-2
V gene: TRBV6-1
CDR3 protein: CASSEHLNGGYTF
CDR3 DNA: TGTGCCAGCAGTGAACACCTTAACGGGGGCTACACCTTC

D gene: .
J gene: TRBJ2-7
V gene: TRBV6-5
CDR3 protein: CASSAPGDEQYF
CDR3 DNA: TGTGCCAGCAGTGCCCCGGGGGACGAGCAGTACTTC

D gene: TRBD1
J gene: TRBJ1-4
V gene: TRBV11-1
CDR3 protein: CASRYRGGNEKLFF
CDR3 DNA: TGTGCCAGCAGGTACAGGGGAGGTAATGAAAAACTGTTTTTT

D gene: .
J gene: TRBJ2-5
V gene: TRBV9
CDR3 protein: CASSVVTGEGETQYF
CDR3 DNA: TGTGCCAGCAGCGTAGTGACAGGGGAGGGAGAGACCCAGTACTTC

D gene: .
J gene: TRBJ2-2
V gene: TRBV19
CDR3 protein: CASTPRNTGELFF
CDR3 DNA: TGTGCCAGTACCCCGAGAAACACCGGGGAGCTGTTTTTT

D gene: .
J gene: TRBJ1-5
V gene: TRBV6-1
CDR3 protein: CASSEWQSNQPQHF
CDR3 DNA: TGTGCCAGCAGCGAATGGCAGAGCAATCAGCCCCAGCATTTT

D gene: TRBD2
J gene: TRBJ2-3
V gene: TRBV6-5
CDR3 protein: CASSVTSGTDTQYF
CDR3 DNA: TGTGCCAGCAGTGTGACTAGCGGAACAGATACGCAGTATTTT

D gene: TRBD2
J gene: TRBJ2-1
V gene: TRBV28
CDR3 protein: CASSSALAGASHRYNEQFF
CDR3 DNA: TGTGCCAGCAGTTCCGCACTAGCGGGGGCCTCCCACCGCTACAATGAGCAGTTCTTC